The following is a T cell receptor beta chain sequence with its context. Generated by immunoSEQ multiplex PCR, the TCRdb table keeps only in-frame clones and is missing some. The sample has 200,000 to 250,000 clones, about 83% seen once. This sample is drawn from a study of blood T cell repertoires in COVID-19. The V end was cut by 0 bases, the J end by 4 bases, with 15 bases between. Germline V gene data show CDR1 as MNHEY and CDR2 as SVGAGI. CDR3 length: 16 residues. The chain couples TRBV6-5 to TRBJ1-2; D uncertain. The receptor comes from a woman aged 30 to 39 with COVID-19, enrolled during active disease. The specimen sequenced was peripheral blood. The CDR3 loop is CASSYSIRRVSYGYTF. CDR3 bases: TGTGCCAGCAGTTACTCGATTCGGAGGGTTAGCTATGGCTACACCTTC.